This TCR beta chain comes out of a study of CD8 T cells in ankylosing spondylitis. Findings and caveats of the study: Existing reports had already noted some motif variants in reactive arthritis synovial fluid and blood. A motif of 7 to 9 highly homologous TCR beta variants was seen as apparently characteristic of ankylosing spondylitis blood. Significant enrichment of disease-linked clones was reportedly seen in matched ankylosing spondylitis synovial fluid.

This CDR3 has 14 amino acids. Trimming left V 5 bases short and J 0 bases short, with 8 bases between. Germline V gene sequence: CDR1 MDHEN, CDR2 SYDVKM. A quantitative 5'-RACE method, one with molecular barcodes, was used to make TCR beta libraries. TCRdb analysed the 5' RACE reads with MiXCR anew, one entry per CDR3 protein. This table holds about 36,000 distinct CDR3 sequences, approximately 9.9% found once. In this sample, this clonotype turned up many times. What it binds is unknown. The sequenced sample was synovial fluid, either unsorted or a sorted T cell fraction (not recorded which). The source of this sequence is a male donor with ankylosing spondylitis. The chain joins TRBV28 to TRBJ1-3; a weak D match, TRBD1 (5 bases). CDR3 in amino acids: CASSPTGSGNTIYF. CDR3 in DNA: TGTGCCAGCAGTCCCACAGGCTCTGGAAACACCATATATTTT. Full variable domain (remainder filled in from reference TRBV28 and TRBJ1-3): DVKVTQSSRYLVKRTGEKVFLECVQDMDHENMFWYRQDPGLGLRLIYFSYDVKMKEKGDIPEGYSVSREKKERFSLILESASTNQTSMYLCASSPTGSGNTIYFGEGSWLTVV.